This TCR beta chain came from a study of blood T cells in healthy people across ages. Study observations and caveats: Samples with more naive T cells showed higher observed beta diversity.

V lost 0 bases, J lost 2 bases, and 6 bases stayed unmatched. CDR1 is SGHRS and CDR2 is YFSETQ in the germline V gene. There are 16 residues in the CDR3. Turning to this clonotype: The antigen is unknown.

Primers used in a second PCR of roughly 7 to 11 cycles were a sample-barcoded 5' primer and a J-beta primer mix. The template-switch adaptor, which had 12 random nucleotides, put a tag on each cDNA molecule. TCRdb passed the 5' RACE reads through MiXCR, listing each CDR3 protein once. The sample carries about 1.1 million distinct CDR3 sequences, around two fifths recorded once. PBMCs, at least 6 million per sample, were isolated. This receptor was identified in a man between 18 and 29 years old in good health. The chain uses TRBV5-1 and TRBJ2-3; TRBD2 matches 7 bases. The sequenced sample was blood. The CDR3 coding sequence is TGCGCCAGCAGCTTGGCTAGCGGAACGATCACAGATACGCAGTATTTT. It codes for CASSLASGTITDTQYF.